This passage covers 29 T cell receptor beta chains from one sample sequenced in a study of blood T cell repertoires in COVID-19. Only in-frame clones appear in the TCRdb table, and some are missing; sequencing was by immunoSEQ multiplex PCR. Among some 110,000 clones listed, approximately 81% were seen once. Sequenced input: peripheral blood. The receptors come from an elderly man with acute or convalescent COVID-19.

The V gene is TRBV28, the J gene TRBJ1-5; D ambiguous. Between the trimmed V and J ends, which lost 6 bases and 7 bases, there was a span of 13 bases. From germline, CDR1 is MDHEN and CDR2 SYDVKM. This CDR3 has 13 residues. The CDR3 region is CASSRGLRQPQHF. CDR3 DNA sequence: TGTGCCAGCAGCAGAGGGTTGCGGCAGCCCCAGCATTTT.

The chain is built from TRBV30 and TRBJ2-7; possible D gene TRBD2, 6 bases. Germline CDR1 GTSNPN, CDR2 SVGIG (reference sequence). V was clipped by 6 bases and J by 9 bases, with 21 bases between them. This CDR3 has 13 residues. The CDR3 DNA sequence: TGTGCCTGCAGATTAGCGGCTGGACTTGGGCAGTACTTC. Encoded protein: CACRLAAGLGQYF.

This clone was counted a single time. The V gene is TRBV6-2 or TRBV6-3, the J gene TRBJ1-2; D ambiguous. The V gene lost 5 bases and the J gene lost 3 bases, with 10 bases spanning the gap. This CDR3 spans 13 amino acids. The germline V gene has CDR1 MNHEY and CDR2 SVGEGT. The CDR3, as DNA: TGTGCCAGCAGTCTAGAGTTAGACTATGGCTACACCTTC. Encoded protein: CASSLELDYGYTF.

V is TRBV6-2 or TRBV6-3 and J is TRBJ2-1; 7 bases match TRBD1. V trimming: 7 bases; J trimming: 1 base; junction bases outside the gene matches: 4. The CDR3 has 14 residues. Germline values: CDR1 MNHEY, CDR2 SVGEGT. CDR3 bases: TGTGCCAGCAACCCGGGACAGTCCTACAATGAGCAGTTCTTC. This sequence encodes CASNPGQSYNEQFF.

CDR3 region: CASSYSSLSGANVLTF. CDR3 nucleotide sequence: TGTGCCAGCAGTTACTCGAGCCTTTCTGGGGCCAACGTCCTGACTTTC. The J gene is TRBJ2-6, the V gene TRBV6-5; D gene uncertain. V lost 0 bases, J lost 1 base, and 7 bases lay in between. The CDR3 length is 16 residues. The V gene's germline CDR1 is MNHEY and CDR2 SVGAGI.

V usage is TRBV5-4 and J usage is TRBJ2-2; 12 bases map to TRBD2. Germline loops: CDR1 SGHNT, CDR2 YYREEE (reference sequence). With 7 bases clipped from V and 6 bases from J, the junction kept 10 bases outside the gene matches. The CDR3 totals 16 residues. The CDR3, as DNA: TGTGCCAGCGGCAGGCTAGCGGGAGGGCCGTCCGGGGAGCTGTTTTTT. It is translated as CASGRLAGGPSGELFF.

This chain links TRBV4-2 with TRBJ2-5; 10 bases align to TRBD2. J was trimmed by 2 bases and V by 4 bases; bases with no gene match: 7. Germline lookup yields CDR1 LGHNA and CDR2 YNFKEQ. The CDR3 length is 16 residues. CDR3 protein: CASSLQLAGQQETQYF. CDR3 DNA: TGTGCCAGCAGCCTGCAACTAGCGGGACAACAAGAGACCCAGTACTTC.

CDR3 in DNA: TGTGCCAGCAGTTTATCCGCGACAGGGGGCCACAAGGAGCAGTACTTC. Protein: CASSLSATGGHKEQYF. This chain uses TRBV28 with TRBJ2-7, with 10 positions matching TRBD1. The CDR3 length is 16 residues. Germline lookup yields CDR1 MDHEN and CDR2 SYDVKM. The J segment lost 7 bases and the V segment lost 1 base, leaving 10 bases of the junction unmatched.

This clone has more than one count but fewer than ten. The chain recombines TRBV6-2 or TRBV6-3 with TRBJ2-7; D is possibly TRBD2 (5 bases). This CDR3 region has 12 residues. With 6 bases removed from V and 5 bases from J, the gap between germline ends came to 11 bases. CDR1 MNHEY and CDR2 SVGEGT come from the germline V gene. Here the CDR3 DNA reads TGTGCCAGCAGCCACCGGGAACACGAGCAGTACTTC. Amino acid sequence: CASSHREHEQYF.

The chain combines TRBV15 with TRBJ1-5; unclear D gene. The CDR3 has 15 residues. Germline CDR1 reads LNHNV; CDR2 reads YYDKDF (reference sequence). Trimming pared 0 bases from V and 5 bases from J, leaving 11 bases between. CDR3 nucleotides: TGTGCCACCAGCAGAGATCGTCGGTCCGATCAGCCCCAGCATTTT. It translates to CATSRDRRSDQPQHF.

The rearrangement links TRBV3-1 (or the pseudogene TRBV3-2) to TRBJ1-1; perhaps TRBD1 as D (6 bases). The CDR3 is 12 amino acids. Germline V CDR1 and CDR2: LGHDT, YNNKEL (reference sequence). V shed 4 bases and J shed 9 bases, with 12 bases lying between them. The CDR3 sequence: CASSLTGKQAFF. Written as DNA, the CDR3 is TGTGCCAGCAGCCTAACAGGGAAACAAGCTTTCTTT.

The V call is TRBV29-1, the J call TRBJ1-1; D is perhaps TRBD1 (6 bases). This CDR3 spans 13 amino acids. V dropped 7 bases and J dropped 1 base, with 13 bases sitting between them. Germline loops: CDR1 SQVTM, CDR2 ANQGSEA. The CDR3 DNA follows: TGCAGCGCATGGGGGCCGGCGAACACTGAAGCTTTCTTT. The encoded protein is CSAWGPANTEAFF.

This clone was counted ten times or more. The chain has TRBV7-8 and TRBJ1-1, with D perhaps TRBD1 (6 bases). The germline V gene has CDR1 SGHVS and CDR2 FQNEAQ. V dropped 2 bases and J dropped 1 base, with 8 bases sitting between them. The CDR3 extends over 14 amino acids. The CDR3 loop is CASSLWDKNTEAFF. Here the CDR3 DNA reads TGTGCCAGCAGCTTATGGGACAAGAACACTGAAGCTTTCTTT.

About this clone itself: In the same sample, other DNA sequences code for this CDR3. The V gene is TRBV7-2, the J gene TRBJ2-2; tentative D call: TRBD1 (5 bases). The CDR3 runs 14 residues. Per germline, CDR1 SGHTA and CDR2 FQGNSA. The germline V and J ends were trimmed by 5 bases and 4 bases, with 11 bases remaining between them. CDR3 in amino acids: CASSQSRVTGELFF. The CDR3 DNA is TGTGCCAGCAGCCAAAGCAGGGTCACCGGGGAGCTGTTTTTT.

V and J are TRBV2 and TRBJ1-4; perhaps TRBD1 as D (5 bases). Germline lookup yields CDR1 SNHLY and CDR2 FYNNEI. This CDR3 has 14 amino acids. The germline V and J ends were trimmed by 2 bases and 4 bases, with 8 bases remaining between them. Here the CDR3 DNA reads TGTGCCAGCAGTGAATGGGGGGTTAATGAAAAACTGTTTTTT. Its protein is CASSEWGVNEKLFF.

The rearrangement links TRBV7-2 to TRBJ1-2, with TRBD1 as a possible D gene (5 bases). Trimming pared 8 bases from V and 2 bases from J, leaving 18 bases between. The germline gives CDR1 SGHTA, CDR2 FQGNSA. CDR3 size: 15 residues. CDR3: CASQLTPGPNYGYTF. The CDR3 bases are TGTGCCAGCCAGCTTACCCCAGGGCCGAACTATGGCTACACCTTC. Filled out from reference TRBV7-2 and TRBJ1-2, the complete variable domain reads GAGVSQSPSNKVTEKGKDVELRCDPISGHTALYWYRQSLGQGLEFLIYFQGNSAPDKSGLPSDRFSAERTGGSVSTLTIQRTQQEDSAVYLCASQLTPGPNYGYTFGSGTRLTVV.

This chain connects TRBV27 to TRBJ1-1; D remains ambiguous. Germline CDR1 is MNHEY and CDR2 is SMNVEV (reference sequence). The CDR3 length is 13 residues. The V end lost 5 bases, the J end lost 2 bases, and 9 bases lay between the germline ends. CDR3 sequence reads: CASSPSLNTEAFF. The CDR3 DNA follows: TGTGCCAGCAGTCCGTCGCTAAACACTGAAGCTTTCTTT.

The chain joins TRBV12-5 to TRBJ2-7; weak D call: TRBD1 (6 bases). With 0 bases removed from V and 6 bases from J, the gap between germline ends came to 12 bases. In germline, CDR1 is LGHNT, CDR2 FRNRAP. The CDR3 totals 14 residues. In nucleotides, the CDR3 is TGTGCTAGTGGTTTGGTCCTAACAGGGACCGAGCAGTACTTC. Encoded protein: CASGLVLTGTEQYF.

The V and J genes are TRBV14 and TRBJ2-4, with D tentatively TRBD2 (5 bases). The germline V gene has CDR1 SGHDN and CDR2 FVKESK. CDR3 length: 14 residues. V lost 3 bases and J 3 bases, leaving 9 bases between the germline ends. CDR3 nucleotides: TGTGCCAGCAGCCACCGAGGAGGCAAAAACATTCAGTACTTC. It yields the protein CASSHRGGKNIQYF.

The J gene is TRBJ2-5, the V gene TRBV5-4; maybe TRBD2 (5 bases). The CDR3 extends over 14 amino acids. The V gene lost 0 bases and the J gene lost 4 bases, with 10 bases spanning the gap. Germline V CDR1 and CDR2: SGHNT, YYREEE (reference sequence). CDR3 DNA: TGTGCCAGCAGCTTGGCGGGAAGAGGAGAGACCCAGTACTTC. Translated, it gives CASSLAGRGETQYF.

This clone was detected a few times. This chain links TRBV12-3 or TRBV12-4 with TRBJ2-3; weak D call: TRBD2 (6 bases). Trimming cost V 1 base and J 6 bases, with 8 bases left between them. This CDR3 region has 13 residues. The CDR3 spells CASSLDRGDTQYF. The CDR3 nucleotides are TGTGCCAGCAGTTTAGATCGGGGGGATACGCAGTATTTT.

This rearrangement joins TRBV11-2 to TRBJ2-3; D may be TRBD2 (5 bases). This CDR3 region has 15 residues. In germline, CDR1 is SGHAT, CDR2 FQNNGV. V was shortened by 8 bases and J by 1 base, with 16 bases between the two germline ends. Written as DNA, the CDR3 is TGTGCCAGCGGACCCAGGAGCGGACGCACAGATACGCAGTATTTT. Protein: CASGPRSGRTDTQYF. Supplemented by reference TRBV11-2 and TRBJ2-3, the full variable domain reads EAGVAQSPRYKIIEKRQSVAFWCNPISGHATLYWYQQILGQGPKLLIQFQNNGVVDDSQLPKDRFSAERLKGVDSTLKIQPAKLEDSAVYLCASGPRSGRTDTQYFGPGTRLTVL.

As DNA, the CDR3 is TGTGCCAGCAGCTTAGTACTAGCGGGAGGCAAGAATGAGCAGTTCTTC. Translating it yields CASSLVLAGGKNEQFF. The chain is built from TRBV7-2 and TRBJ2-1; 12 bases map to TRBD2. Germline lookup yields CDR1 SGHTA and CDR2 FQGNSA. Germline trimming cut 1 base from V and 7 bases from J; bases unmatched to any gene: 5. The length of the CDR3 is 16 residues.

The chain employs TRBV7-9 and TRBJ1-3; D ambiguous. The CDR3 extends over 13 amino acids. V lost 11 bases to trimming and J lost 0 bases, with 11 bases between them. CDR1 is SEHNR and CDR2 is FQNEAQ in the germline V gene (reference sequence). The CDR3 DNA is TGTGCCGTAACTACCACCTCTGGAAACACCATATATTTT. This encodes CAVTTTSGNTIYF.

This clone was counted a single time. J is TRBJ2-2 and V is TRBV6-6; 8 bases fit TRBD2. Per the germline V gene, CDR1 is MNHNY and CDR2 is SVGAGI (reference sequence). The CDR3 runs to 15 residues. The trim removed 5 bases at V and 4 bases at J, leaving 6 bases unmatched. In DNA, the CDR3 is TGTGCCAGCAGTACCCAGCGGGAGCGCACCGGGGAGCTGTTTTTT. Translation: CASSTQRERTGELFF.

J is TRBJ1-5 and V is TRBV6-6; a possible D gene is TRBD1 (6 bases). The CDR3 runs 15 residues. Germline V gene lookup returns CDR1 MNHNY and CDR2 SVGAGI (reference sequence). Trimming took off 2 bases at V and 2 bases at J, with 10 bases between the two ends. CDR3 loop: CASSYGGAGNQPQHF. Here the CDR3 DNA reads TGTGCCAGCAGTTACGGGGGGGCCGGCAATCAGCCCCAGCATTTT.

The V gene is TRBV25-1, the J gene TRBJ1-1, with 10 bases lining up with TRBD1. The length of the CDR3 is 15 residues. In germline, CDR1 is MGHDK, CDR2 SYGVNS. The V segment lost 3 bases and the J segment 4 bases; nucleotides outside the gene matches: 5. The CDR3 sequence is CASSDTRTGGTEAFF. The CDR3 region has the DNA TGTGCCAGCAGTGATACTCGGACAGGGGGCACTGAAGCTTTCTTT.

This sequence joins TRBV28 and TRBJ1-2, with D perhaps matching TRBD1 (6 bases). Germline CDR1 is MDHEN and CDR2 is SYDVKM. The CDR3 runs to 14 residues. Between the trimmed V and J ends, which lost 4 bases and 1 base, there was a span of 10 bases. This chain's CDR3 is CASSYGTSNYGYTF. Written as DNA, the CDR3 is TGTGCCAGCAGTTATGGGACAAGTAACTATGGCTACACCTTC.

This clone was counted a single time. The chain joins TRBV5-1 to TRBJ1-3; TRBD1 is a possible D gene (5 bases). Germline-derived CDR1 and CDR2 are SGHRS and YFSETQ. There are 13 residues in the CDR3. The V end lost 1 base, the J end lost 4 bases, and 6 bases lay between the germline ends. CDR3 coding DNA: TGCGCCAGCAGCTTGTGGGGCGGAAACACCATATATTTT. Translated: CASSLWGGNTIYF. Full variable domain (missing parts from reference TRBV5-1 and TRBJ1-3): KAGVTQTPRYLIKTRGQQVTLSCSPISGHRSVSWYQQTPGQGLQFLFEYFSETQRNKGNFPGRFSGRQFSNSRSEMNVSTLELGDSALYLCASSLWGGNTIYFGEGSWLTVV.